This passage covers 32 T cell receptor beta chains from one sample sequenced in a study of sequential checkpoint blockade in melanoma. This table comes from immunoSEQ multiplex PCR, and its TCRdb copy is limited to in-frame clones, with some not included. The table lists thousands of clones, 20% to 30% of them singletons, with 20% to 25% in the top ten. Sample treatment: randomized to nivolumab then ipilimumab (arm A) or the reverse (arm B). The specimen was tumor tissue (inferred from file names), collected from a patient given nivolumab and ipilimumab in sequence. The receptors come from a human donor with melanoma.

The chain links TRBV5-1 to TRBJ1-1; D uncertain. Germline CDR1 and CDR2: SGHRS and YFSETQ. The CDR3 consists of 14 residues. The ends were cut back, 1 base at V and 5 bases at J, with 12 bases in the middle. CDR3 region: CASSLRTPRTEAFF. The CDR3 region has the DNA TGCGCCAGCAGCTTGCGGACCCCCCGGACTGAAGCTTTCTTT. Full variable domain (outside the CDR3, taken from reference TRBV5-1 and TRBJ1-1): KAGVTQTPRYLIKTRGQQVTLSCSPISGHRSVSWYQQTPGQGLQFLFEYFSETQRNKGNFPGRFSGRQFSNSRSEMNVSTLELGDSALYLCASSLRTPRTEAFFGQGTRLTVV.

This clone has a count of ten or more. DNA of the CDR3: TGTGCCAGCAGCTTTTGGGGGTCGGGAGAAAGCTCCTACAATGAGCAGTTCTTC. It codes for CASSFWGSGESSYNEQFF. The rearrangement links TRBV7-5 to TRBJ2-1; TRBD2 is the table's D call, not checked against the DNA. TRBV7-5 has pseudogene status. There are 18 residues in the CDR3.

This sequence joins TRBV28 and TRBJ2-1; TRBD1 matches at 11 bases. The length of the CDR3 is 14 residues. With V trimmed by 6 bases and J by 9 bases, 7 bases remained unmatched. The V gene's germline CDR1 is MDHEN and CDR2 SYDVKM. CDR3: CASRLRTGGGEQFF. The CDR3 region has the DNA TGTGCCAGCAGGCTCAGGACAGGGGGCGGTGAGCAGTTCTTC. Based on the CDR3 plus reference TRBV28 and TRBJ2-1, the full variable domain is DVKVTQSSRYLVKRTGEKVFLECVQDMDHENMFWYRQDPGLGLRLIYFSYDVKMKEKGDIPEGYSVSREKKERFSLILESASTNQTSMYLCASRLRTGGGEQFFGPGTRLTVL.

This clone came up a few times. V and J are TRBV6-8 and TRBJ1-1; TRBD1 matches 7 bases. The V and J ends lost 8 bases and 1 base, in that order; junction bases with no gene match: 4. Looked up from germline, CDR1 is MNHGY and CDR2 is SAAAGT. This CDR3 has 13 amino acids. The CDR3 DNA reads as TGTGCCAGCCCCGGGACAGAGAACACTGAAGCTTTCTTT. Amino acid sequence: CASPGTENTEAFF.

This clone was seen a handful of times. The chain joins TRBV30 to TRBJ2-5, with D maybe TRBD2 (7 bases). Germline V CDR1 and CDR2: GTSNPN, SVGIG (reference sequence). CDR3 size: 16 residues. V was pared by 2 bases and J by 2 bases, with 18 bases between. Written as DNA, the CDR3 is TGTGCCTGGAGTTTGGGGGGGGCCACCGATCAAGAGACCCAGTACTTC. Translating it yields CAWSLGGATDQETQYF.

This clone was found many times. This chain links TRBV28 with TRBJ2-7; a possible D gene is TRBD2 (6 bases). Germline V gene data show CDR1 as MDHEN and CDR2 as SYDVKM. CDR3 length: 15 residues. Trimming removed 6 bases from V and 0 bases from J, with 15 bases in between. The CDR3 loop reads CASRLSGPTSYEQYF. CDR3 coding DNA: TGTGCCAGCAGGTTGAGCGGGCCTACCTCCTACGAGCAGTACTTC.

The chain couples TRBV2 to TRBJ2-2; a weak D match, TRBD2 (6 bases). Germline assignment: CDR1 SNHLY and CDR2 FYNNEI. V gave up 6 bases and J gave up 6 bases, with 20 bases separating them. The CDR3 consists of 16 residues. In DNA form, the CDR3 reads TGTGCCAGCAGCCCTCCACGAAGGGCGGGGTCCGGGGAGCTGTTTTTT. Translated: CASSPPRRAGSGELFF.

This clone was seen a handful of times. CDR3 bases: TGTGCCAGCTCCCCCGCGGTCAGGTCGGGACCCCTCCACTTT. Its translation: CASSPAVRSGPLHF. The J gene is TRBJ1-6, the V gene TRBV18; D gene uncertain. V was clipped by 6 bases and J by 12 bases, with 18 bases between them. The CDR3 extends over 14 amino acids. Germline-derived CDR1 and CDR2 are KGHSH and LQKENI.

Within the sample, this clone is medium-sized. This chain uses TRBV11-3 with TRBJ2-5; 11 positions agree with TRBD1. This CDR3 spans 16 amino acids. Germline V lookup: CDR1 SGHNT, CDR2 YENEEA. V shed 5 bases, J shed 2 bases, and the junction held 7 bases outside the gene matches. The CDR3 sequence: CASSNRDRGWQETQYF. In DNA form, the CDR3 reads TGTGCCAGCAGCAACCGGGACAGGGGGTGGCAAGAGACCCAGTACTTC.

The table lists this clone with a few counts. The chain has TRBV30 and TRBJ1-1, with D unclear. The germline V gene has CDR1 GTSNPN and CDR2 SVGIG (reference sequence). The V gene lost 1 base and the J gene lost 11 bases, with 20 bases spanning the gap. CDR3 length: 14 amino acids. CDR3 sequence (DNA): TGTGCCTGGAGTGCCGGGGATTGGCGGAGTTGGGCTTTCTTT. Amino acid sequence: CAWSAGDWRSWAFF.

In its sample, this clone is medium-sized. The chain joins TRBV6-8 to TRBJ1-6; TRBD1 aligns across 10 bases. CDR3 length: 15 residues. The V gene end was trimmed by 5 bases and the J gene end by 9 bases; junction bases not matched to a gene: 7. CDR1 is MNHGY, CDR2 SAAAGT, per germline. The CDR3 DNA follows: TGTGCCAGCAGTGGCCGACAGGGGGCGATTTCACCCCTCCACTTT. It specifies CASSGRQGAISPLHF.

The V and J genes are TRBV7-5 and TRBJ1-3; the table's D call, TRBD1, was not checked against the DNA. TRBV7-5 is shown as a pseudogene. This CDR3 is built from 15 residues. The CDR3 here is CASSLADSTGNTIYF. The DNA for the CDR3 is TGTGCCAGCAGCTTGGCCGACAGTACGGGAAACACCATATATTTT.

There are a few counts of this clone. The chain combines TRBV29-1 with TRBJ2-3; 12 positions match TRBD2. J lost 6 bases, V lost 5 bases, and 6 bases had no gene match. The CDR3 has 14 residues. Per germline, CDR1 SQVTM and CDR2 ANQGSEA. The CDR3 DNA sequence: TGCAGCGTTTGCCTAGCGGGAGGGCTGGATACGCAGTATTTT. This sequence encodes CSVCLAGGLDTQYF.

This clone was recorded many times. This chain links TRBV11-3 with TRBJ2-7, with 11 bases lining up with TRBD2. CDR3 length equals 17 residues. Germline V CDR1 and CDR2: SGHNT, YENEEA. Trimming took 4 bases from V and 4 from J; bases not matched to a gene: 12. This chain's CDR3 is CASSSAIRTSGRYEQYF. The CDR3 DNA reads as TGTGCCAGCAGCTCGGCAATACGGACTAGCGGGCGGTACGAGCAGTACTTC.

By its share, this clone is medium-sized. J is TRBJ1-4 and V is TRBV6-8; D gene unclear. This CDR3 has 15 residues. With 5 bases removed from V and 0 bases from J, the gap between germline ends came to 10 bases. Germline values: CDR1 MNHGY, CDR2 SAAAGT. This chain's CDR3 is CASSGVFATNEKLFF. In nucleotides, the CDR3 is TGTGCCAGCAGTGGGGTGTTTGCAACTAATGAAAAACTGTTTTTT.

This clone was observed a handful of times. The chain joins TRBV19 to TRBJ1-4; 8 nucleotides line up with TRBD1. V lost 4 bases to trimming and J lost 8 bases; unmatched junction nucleotides: 6. The CDR3 extends over 14 amino acids. Germline V gives CDR1 LNHDA, CDR2 SQIVND (reference sequence). The CDR3 coding sequence is TGTGCCAGTAGTACCCAGGGGGCTTGGGAAAAACTGTTTTTT. This codes for CASSTQGAWEKLFF.

The chain couples TRBV11-3 to TRBJ2-5; D uncertain. The V and J ends lost 5 bases and 4 bases respectively, with 14 bases between them. Germline V gene data show CDR1 as SGHNT and CDR2 as YENEEA. The length of the CDR3 is 14 residues. The CDR3, as DNA: TGTGCCAGCAGCAAACGACCCTCGGGAGAGACCCAGTACTTC. Protein product: CASSKRPSGETQYF.

The chain links TRBV28 to TRBJ2-4; either TRBD1 or TRBD2 may supply D (6 bases each). There are 14 residues in the CDR3. Trimming left V 3 bases short and J 4 bases short, with 10 bases between. The germline CDR1 and CDR2 sequences are MDHEN and SYDVKM. The CDR3: CASSLGGGKNIQYF. In DNA, the CDR3 is TGTGCCAGCAGTTTGGGGGGCGGGAAAAACATTCAGTACTTC.

The chain employs TRBV14 and TRBJ2-5; 15 nucleotides match TRBD2. The CDR3 loop spans 17 amino acids. Germline loops: CDR1 SGHDN, CDR2 FVKESK. V lost 5 bases and J lost 5; bases outside the gene matches: 9. CDR3 DNA sequence: TGTGCCAGCAGCATTGGGACTAGCGGGAGGTCAGTGGAGACCCAGTACTTC. It translates to CASSIGTSGRSVETQYF.

V is TRBV11-3 and J is TRBJ1-4; TRBD1 might be the D (5 bases). The CDR3 sequence is 15 residues long. V was pared by 5 bases and J by 3 bases, with 13 bases between. CDR1 and CDR2 (germline): SGHNT, YENEEA. The CDR3 protein is CASSLSRAANEKLFF. DNA for the CDR3: TGTGCCAGCAGCCTCTCCAGGGCTGCTAATGAAAAACTGTTTTTT. The complete variable domain, with remaining parts taken from reference TRBV11-3 and TRBJ1-4, reads EAGVVQSPRYKIIEKKQPVAFWCNPISGHNTLYWYLQNLGQGPELLIRYENEEAVDDSQLPKDRFSAERLKGVDSTLKIQPAELGDSAVYLCASSLSRAANEKLFFGSGTQLSVL.

The genes are TRBV30 and TRBJ2-2; the match to TRBD1 covers 9 bases. The CDR3 length is 16 residues. Germline assignment: CDR1 GTSNPN and CDR2 SVGIG (reference sequence). The V gene end was trimmed by 5 bases and the J gene end by 6 bases; junction bases not matched to a gene: 13. In DNA, the CDR3 is TGTGCCTGGCGTCTACGTCGGACAGGGGCTTCCGGGGAGCTGTTTTTT. Translating it yields CAWRLRRTGASGELFF.

This clone was seen a few times. The V call is TRBV7-3, the J call TRBJ2-5; D perhaps matches TRBD2 (6 bases). Per the germline V gene, CDR1 is SGHTA and CDR2 is FQGTGA. CDR3 length: 14 residues. V lost 0 bases and J lost 5, with 10 bases in between. The CDR3 sequence: CASSLTGGSETQYF. The CDR3 nucleotides are TGTGCCAGCAGCTTAACTGGAGGGAGTGAGACCCAGTACTTC.

The chain links TRBV11-3 to TRBJ2-7, with no clear D. The germline V and J ends were trimmed by 0 bases and 0 bases, with 9 bases remaining between them. Germline V gene lookup returns CDR1 SGHNT and CDR2 YENEEA. The CDR3 contains 15 residues. CDR3 nucleotides: TGTGCCAGCAGCTTAGAACAGCTAAGCTCCTACGAGCAGTACTTC. Residues: CASSLEQLSSYEQYF.

This clone has a handful of counts. The CDR3 here is CASSLDDRLPHISYEQYF. DNA of the CDR3: TGCGCCAGCAGCTTGGACGACAGACTACCCCATATCTCCTACGAGCAGTACTTC. The chain recombines TRBV5-1 with TRBJ2-7; D may correspond to TRBD1 or TRBD2 (5 bases each). The CDR3 loop spans 18 amino acids. V lost 0 bases to trimming and J lost 0 bases, with 19 bases between them. Germline V gene lookup returns CDR1 SGHRS and CDR2 YFSETQ. Complete variable domain (other parts from reference TRBV5-1 and TRBJ2-7): KAGVTQTPRYLIKTRGQQVTLSCSPISGHRSVSWYQQTPGQGLQFLFEYFSETQRNKGNFPGRFSGRQFSNSRSEMNVSTLELGDSALYLCASSLDDRLPHISYEQYFGPGTRLTVT.

This clone was seen just once. The chain links TRBV10-2 to TRBJ1-5; D not resolved. Germline V gene data show CDR1 as WSHSY and CDR2 as SAAADI. Deletions cut 6 bases from V and 7 bases from J, with 10 bases between. The CDR3 extends over 12 amino acids. This CDR3 reads CASRAEEQPQHF. The CDR3 nucleotides read TGCGCCAGCAGGGCCGAAGAGCAGCCCCAGCATTTT.

The sample holds one count of this clone. The gene calls are TRBV25-1 and TRBJ2-5; D possibly corresponds to TRBD2 (7 bases). Trimming took off 5 bases at V and 5 bases at J, with 15 bases between the two ends. The CDR3 is made up of 14 amino acids. Germline assignment: CDR1 MGHDK and CDR2 SYGVNS. The CDR3 DNA reads TGTGCCAGCAGTCAAGGGGGAGGGTGGGAGACCCAGTACTTC. It codes for CASSQGGGWETQYF.

The chain combines TRBV12-5 with TRBJ2-1; possibly TRBD1 or TRBD2 for D (5 bases each). Germline CDR1 LGHNT, CDR2 FRNRAP. The length of the CDR3 is 13 residues. The CDR3, as DNA: TGTGCCAGTACACCGGGGCCTCCAGGTGAGCAGTTCTTC. Its translation: CASTPGPPGEQFF.

The chain combines TRBV6-8 with TRBJ2-1; D ambiguous. The germline gives CDR1 MNHGY, CDR2 SAAAGT. The ends were cut back, 5 bases at V and 3 bases at J, with 14 bases in the middle. The CDR3 has 15 amino acids. DNA of the CDR3: TGTGCCAGCAGTGAGGACGGCCAGCACTACAATGAGCAGTTCTTC. Its protein is CASSEDGQHYNEQFF.

The genes are TRBV7-1 and TRBJ1-5, with D unclear. TRBV7-1 has ORF status, its function being uncertain. V dropped 3 bases and J dropped 4 bases, with 7 bases sitting between them. The CDR3 sequence is 13 residues long. This chain's CDR3 is CASSSRLNQPQHF. The DNA of the CDR3 is TGTGCCAGCAGCTCCAGACTGAATCAGCCCCAGCATTTT.

The CDR3, as DNA: TGCGCCAGCAGCTTGGGAGAGGCGAATGCCTATGGCTACACCTTC. Translated: CASSLGEANAYGYTF. This rearrangement joins TRBV5-1 to TRBJ1-2; D not certain. Trimming shortened V by 0 bases and J by 4 bases, and 13 bases separated the two germline ends. The CDR3 loop spans 15 amino acids. Germline V gene lookup returns CDR1 SGHRS and CDR2 YFSETQ.

The chain uses TRBV7-5 and TRBJ2-5; TRBD2 is the table's D call and was not checked against the DNA. TRBV7-5 is an annotated pseudogene. The CDR3 is 17 amino acids. The CDR3 region has the DNA TGTGCCAGCAGCTTGGCCATCCGGGAGGGCCGGCAAGAGACCCAGTACTTC. This sequence encodes CASSLAIREGRQETQYF.

The sample holds many counts of this clone. V usage is TRBV11-3 and J usage is TRBJ1-2; D possibly corresponds to TRBD1 (6 bases). Germline CDR1 is SGHNT and CDR2 is YENEEA. The length of the CDR3 is 15 residues. V lost 6 bases, J lost 4 bases, and 18 bases lay in between. CDR3 bases: TGTGCCAGCAGTTCGCCTCGAGGGGGTCTCTATGGCTACACCTTC. This sequence encodes CASSSPRGGLYGYTF.